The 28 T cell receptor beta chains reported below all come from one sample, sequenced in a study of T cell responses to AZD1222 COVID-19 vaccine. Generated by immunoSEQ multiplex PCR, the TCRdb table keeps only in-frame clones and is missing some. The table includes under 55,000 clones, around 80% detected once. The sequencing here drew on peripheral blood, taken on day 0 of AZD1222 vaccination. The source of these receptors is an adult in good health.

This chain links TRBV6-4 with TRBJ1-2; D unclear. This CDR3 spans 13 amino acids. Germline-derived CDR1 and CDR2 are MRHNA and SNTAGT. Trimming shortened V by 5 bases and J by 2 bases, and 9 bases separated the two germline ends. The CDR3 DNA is TGTGCCAGCAGTCCTACAGCGAACTATGGCTACACCTTC. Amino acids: CASSPTANYGYTF.

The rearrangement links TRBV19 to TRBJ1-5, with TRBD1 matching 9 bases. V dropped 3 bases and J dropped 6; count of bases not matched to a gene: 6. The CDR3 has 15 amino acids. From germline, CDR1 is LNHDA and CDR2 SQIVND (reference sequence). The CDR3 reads CASSIVDRGGQPQHF. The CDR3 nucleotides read TGTGCCAGTAGTATCGTGGACAGGGGAGGTCAGCCCCAGCATTTT.

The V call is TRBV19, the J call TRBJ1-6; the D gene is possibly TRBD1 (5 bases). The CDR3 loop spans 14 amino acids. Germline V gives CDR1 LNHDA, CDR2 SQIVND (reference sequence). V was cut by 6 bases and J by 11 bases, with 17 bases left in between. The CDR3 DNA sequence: TGTGCCAGTAGGGCGGGGGACGGATATCCACCCCTCCACTTT. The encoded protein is CASRAGDGYPPLHF.

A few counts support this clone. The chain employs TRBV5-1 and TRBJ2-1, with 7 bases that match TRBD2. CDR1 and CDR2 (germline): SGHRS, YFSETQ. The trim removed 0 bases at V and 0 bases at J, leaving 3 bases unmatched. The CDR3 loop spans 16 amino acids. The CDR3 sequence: CASSLVAGVSYNEQFF. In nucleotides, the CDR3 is TGCGCCAGCAGCTTGGTGGCGGGAGTCTCCTACAATGAGCAGTTCTTC.

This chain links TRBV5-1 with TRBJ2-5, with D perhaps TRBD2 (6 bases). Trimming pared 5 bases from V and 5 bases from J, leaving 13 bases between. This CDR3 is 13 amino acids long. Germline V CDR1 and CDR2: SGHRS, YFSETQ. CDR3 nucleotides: TGCGCCAGCAGTTGGGCGGGGCGGGAGACCCAGTACTTC. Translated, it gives CASSWAGRETQYF.

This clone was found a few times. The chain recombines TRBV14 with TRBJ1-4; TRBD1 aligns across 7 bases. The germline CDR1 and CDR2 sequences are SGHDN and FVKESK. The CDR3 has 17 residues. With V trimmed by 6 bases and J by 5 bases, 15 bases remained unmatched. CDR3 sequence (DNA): TGTGCCAGCAGTCGGCAAGTTAACCGGGACAGCAATGAAAAACTGTTTTTT. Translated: CASSRQVNRDSNEKLFF.

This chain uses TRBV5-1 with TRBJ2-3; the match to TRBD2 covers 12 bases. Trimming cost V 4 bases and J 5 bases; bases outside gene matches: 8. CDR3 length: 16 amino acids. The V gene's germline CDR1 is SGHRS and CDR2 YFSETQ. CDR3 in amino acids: CASSAGLAGRGDTQYF. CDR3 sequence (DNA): TGCGCCAGCAGCGCCGGACTAGCGGGGCGGGGAGATACGCAGTATTTT.

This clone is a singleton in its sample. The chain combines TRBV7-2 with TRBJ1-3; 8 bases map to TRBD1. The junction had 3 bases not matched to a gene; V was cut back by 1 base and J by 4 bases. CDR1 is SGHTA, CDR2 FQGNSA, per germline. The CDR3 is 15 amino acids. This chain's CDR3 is CASSLGTGIGNTIYF. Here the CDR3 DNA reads TGTGCCAGCAGCTTAGGGACAGGGATCGGAAACACCATATATTTT.

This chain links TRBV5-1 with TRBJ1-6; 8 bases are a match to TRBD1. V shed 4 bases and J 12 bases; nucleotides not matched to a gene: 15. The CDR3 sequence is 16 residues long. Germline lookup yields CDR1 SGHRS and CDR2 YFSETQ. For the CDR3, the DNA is TGCGCCAGCAGCCCGTGGGCGGCAGGGGGCGGGAGACCCCTCCACTTT. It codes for CASSPWAAGGGRPLHF.

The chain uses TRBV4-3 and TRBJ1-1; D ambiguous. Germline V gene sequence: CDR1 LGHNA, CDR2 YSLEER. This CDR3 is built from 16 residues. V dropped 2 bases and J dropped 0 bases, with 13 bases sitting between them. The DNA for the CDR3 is TGCGCCAGCAGCCAAAGATGGCCCAGGATGAACACTGAAGCTTTCTTT. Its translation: CASSQRWPRMNTEAFF.

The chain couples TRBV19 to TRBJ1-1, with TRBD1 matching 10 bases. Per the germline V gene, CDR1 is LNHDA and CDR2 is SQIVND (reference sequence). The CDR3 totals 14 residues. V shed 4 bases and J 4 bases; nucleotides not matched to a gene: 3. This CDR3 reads CASSRQGAGTEAFF. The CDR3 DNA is TGTGCCAGTAGTAGACAGGGGGCGGGCACTGAAGCTTTCTTT.

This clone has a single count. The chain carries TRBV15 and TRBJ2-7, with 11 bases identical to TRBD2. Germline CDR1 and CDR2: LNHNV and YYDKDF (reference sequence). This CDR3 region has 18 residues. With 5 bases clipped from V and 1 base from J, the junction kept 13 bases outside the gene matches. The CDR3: CATSLRGLAGGLSYEQYF. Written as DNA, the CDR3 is TGTGCCACCAGCCTACGGGGTCTAGCGGGAGGACTTTCCTACGAGCAGTACTTC.

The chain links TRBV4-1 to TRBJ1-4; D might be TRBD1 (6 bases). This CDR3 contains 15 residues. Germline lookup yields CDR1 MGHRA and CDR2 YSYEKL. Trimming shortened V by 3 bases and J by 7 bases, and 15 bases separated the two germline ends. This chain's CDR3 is CASSHNRVGREKLFF. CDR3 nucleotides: TGCGCCAGCAGCCACAACAGGGTGGGTCGTGAAAAACTGTTTTTT.

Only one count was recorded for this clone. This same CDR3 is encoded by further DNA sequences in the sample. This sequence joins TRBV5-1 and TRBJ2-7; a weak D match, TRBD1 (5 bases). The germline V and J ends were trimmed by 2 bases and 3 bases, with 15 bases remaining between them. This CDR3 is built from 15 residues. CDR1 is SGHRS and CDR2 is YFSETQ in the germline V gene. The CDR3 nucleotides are TGCGCCAGCAGCTTAGGTGGGGCCGCCAGCTACGAGCAGTACTTC. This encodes CASSLGGAASYEQYF.

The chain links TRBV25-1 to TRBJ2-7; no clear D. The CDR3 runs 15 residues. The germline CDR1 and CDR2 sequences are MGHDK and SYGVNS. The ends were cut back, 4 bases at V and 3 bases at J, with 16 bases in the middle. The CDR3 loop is CASSAGDPRFYEQYF. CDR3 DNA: TGTGCCAGCAGTGCCGGAGACCCCAGGTTCTACGAGCAGTACTTC.

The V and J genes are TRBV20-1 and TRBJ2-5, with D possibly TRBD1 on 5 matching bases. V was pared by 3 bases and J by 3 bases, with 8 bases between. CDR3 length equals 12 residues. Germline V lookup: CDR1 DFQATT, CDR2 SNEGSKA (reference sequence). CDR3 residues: CSASLQEETQYF. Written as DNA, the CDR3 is TGCAGTGCTAGTTTACAGGAAGAGACCCAGTACTTC.

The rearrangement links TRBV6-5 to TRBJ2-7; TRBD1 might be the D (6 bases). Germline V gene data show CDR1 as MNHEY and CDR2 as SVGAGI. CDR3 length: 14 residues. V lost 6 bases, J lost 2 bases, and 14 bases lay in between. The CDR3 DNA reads TGTGCCAGCAGAAGCCCAGGGGCCCCCTACGAGCAGTACTTC. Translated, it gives CASRSPGAPYEQYF.

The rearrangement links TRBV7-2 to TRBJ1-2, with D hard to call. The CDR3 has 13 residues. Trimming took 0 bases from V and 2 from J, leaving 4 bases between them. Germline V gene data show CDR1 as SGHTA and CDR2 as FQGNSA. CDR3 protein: CASSLATNYGYTF. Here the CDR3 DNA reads TGTGCCAGCAGCTTAGCGACGAACTATGGCTACACCTTC.

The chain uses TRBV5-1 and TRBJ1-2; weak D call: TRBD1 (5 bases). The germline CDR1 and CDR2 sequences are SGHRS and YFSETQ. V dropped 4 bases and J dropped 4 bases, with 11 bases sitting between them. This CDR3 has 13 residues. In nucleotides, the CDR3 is TGCGCCAGCAGCCCTTACCAGGGCTATGGCTACACCTTC. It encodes CASSPYQGYGYTF.

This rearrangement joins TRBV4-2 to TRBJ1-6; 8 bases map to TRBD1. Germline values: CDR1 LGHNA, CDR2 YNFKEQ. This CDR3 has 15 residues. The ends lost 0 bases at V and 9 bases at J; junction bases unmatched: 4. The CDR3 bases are TGTGCCAGCAGCCAAGAAACAGGGGGTTCTTCACCCCTCCACTTT. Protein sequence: CASSQETGGSSPLHF.

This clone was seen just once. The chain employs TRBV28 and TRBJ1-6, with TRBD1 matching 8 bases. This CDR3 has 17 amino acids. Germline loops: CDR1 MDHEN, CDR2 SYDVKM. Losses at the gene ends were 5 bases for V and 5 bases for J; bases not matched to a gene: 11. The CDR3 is CASSPTVGQVNNSPLHF. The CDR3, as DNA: TGTGCCAGCAGTCCTACGGTGGGACAGGTTAATAATTCACCCCTCCACTTT.

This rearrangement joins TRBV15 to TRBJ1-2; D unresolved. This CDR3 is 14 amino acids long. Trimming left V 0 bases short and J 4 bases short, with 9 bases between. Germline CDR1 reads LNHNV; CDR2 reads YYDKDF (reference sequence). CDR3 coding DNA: TGTGCCACCAGCAGAGATTCACTCGCCTATGGCTACACCTTC. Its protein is CATSRDSLAYGYTF.

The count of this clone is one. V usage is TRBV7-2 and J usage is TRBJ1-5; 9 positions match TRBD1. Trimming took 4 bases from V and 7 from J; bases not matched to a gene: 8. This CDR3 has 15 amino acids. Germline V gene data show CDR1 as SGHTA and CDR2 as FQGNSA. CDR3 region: CASSSADRGGQPQHF. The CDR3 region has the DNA TGTGCCAGCAGCTCTGCGGACAGGGGAGGGCAGCCCCAGCATTTT.

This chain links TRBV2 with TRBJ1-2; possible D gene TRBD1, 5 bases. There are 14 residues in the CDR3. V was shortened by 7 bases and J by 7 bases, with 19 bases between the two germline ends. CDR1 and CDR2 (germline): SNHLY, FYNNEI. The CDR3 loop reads CASILRGILGGYTF. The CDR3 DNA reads TGTGCCAGCATTCTGAGGGGAATTTTGGGTGGCTACACCTTC.

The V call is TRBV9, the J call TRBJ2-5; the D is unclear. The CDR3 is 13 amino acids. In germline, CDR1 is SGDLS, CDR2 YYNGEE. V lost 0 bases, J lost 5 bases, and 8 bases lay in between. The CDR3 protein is CASSVEWYETQYF. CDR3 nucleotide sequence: TGTGCCAGCAGCGTAGAATGGTATGAGACCCAGTACTTC.

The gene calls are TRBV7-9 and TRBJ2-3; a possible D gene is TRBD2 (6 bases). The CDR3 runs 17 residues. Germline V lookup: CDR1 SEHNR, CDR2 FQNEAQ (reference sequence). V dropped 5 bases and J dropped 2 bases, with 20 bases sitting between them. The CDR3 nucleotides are TGTGCCAGCAGCCTTACGGGACTGGGAGACTACACAGATACGCAGTATTTT. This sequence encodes CASSLTGLGDYTDTQYF.

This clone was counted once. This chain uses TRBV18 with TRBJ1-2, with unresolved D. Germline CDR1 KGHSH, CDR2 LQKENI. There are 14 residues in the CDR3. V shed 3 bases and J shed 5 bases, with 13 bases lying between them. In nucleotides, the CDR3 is TGTGCCAGCTCACCGGAAAGGCAGGCGTATGGCTACACCTTC. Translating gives CASSPERQAYGYTF.

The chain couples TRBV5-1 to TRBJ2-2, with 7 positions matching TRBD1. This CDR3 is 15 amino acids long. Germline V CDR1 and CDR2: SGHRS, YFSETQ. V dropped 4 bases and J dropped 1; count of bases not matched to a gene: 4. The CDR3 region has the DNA TGCGCCAGCAGCGACCGGACAGGGAACACCGGGGAGCTGTTTTTT. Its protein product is CASSDRTGNTGELFF.